The 17 T cell receptor beta chains given below trace back to one sample, sequenced in a study of T-cell memory formation after mild COVID-19. TCRdb analysed the 5' RACE reads with MiXCR anew, one entry per CDR3 protein. The data contain tens of thousands of distinct CDR3 sequences, about 6.7% of them singletons. The sequenced sample was PBMCs or a T cell subset sorted from them (not recorded which). Receptor source: an adult who had mild COVID-19 (a few samples of this study predate the infection). Cell type and time point are not known.

This clonotype was detected many times. This chain connects TRBV7-2 to TRBJ2-1, with 8 bases that match TRBD1. V lost 4 bases to trimming and J lost 15 bases; unmatched junction nucleotides: 17. Germline loops: CDR1 SGHTA, CDR2 FQGNSA. CDR3 length: 15 residues. For the CDR3, the DNA is TGTGCCAGCAGCTCCCAGGTGGGACAGGATAAAATTGGGTTCTTC. Protein product: CASSSQVGQDKIGFF.

This clonotype was detected a few times. The CDR3, as DNA: TGTGCCAGCAGCCCTGACAGCTCCTCGACCTACGAGCAGTACTTC. Its protein product is CASSPDSSSTYEQYF. V usage is TRBV7-3 and J usage is TRBJ2-7; weak D call: TRBD1 (5 bases). CDR3 length: 15 amino acids. In germline, CDR1 is SGHTA, CDR2 FQGTGA. V was shortened by 5 bases and J by 2 bases, with 16 bases between the two germline ends. Combining the CDR3 with reference TRBV7-3 and TRBJ2-7 gives the whole variable domain GAGVSQTPSNKVTEKGKYVELRCDPISGHTALYWYRQSLGQGPEFLIYFQGTGAADDSGLPNDRFFAVRPEGSVSTLKIQRTERGDSAVYLCASSPDSSSTYEQYFGPGTRLTVT.

Comments on this clonotype: The junction shows a germline mismatch at one end, possibly a read error. This sequence joins TRBV10-2 and TRBJ2-3, with 9 bases fitting TRBD2. Germline-derived CDR1 and CDR2 are WSHSY and SAAADI. This CDR3 has 15 residues. As DNA, the CDR3 is TGCGCCAGCAGGAGCGGGGGGATTAGCACAGATACGCGGTATTTT. It specifies CASRSGGISTDTRYF.

For the CDR3, the DNA is TGTGCCAGCAGCGTAGCCCCTGAGAAGGGTGAGCAGTTCTTC. Its translation is CASSVAPEKGEQFF. This chain links TRBV9 with TRBJ2-1; D call uncertain. Germline loops: CDR1 SGDLS, CDR2 YYNGEE. This CDR3 is 14 amino acids long. V lost 0 bases and J 9 bases, leaving 13 bases between the germline ends.

This rearrangement joins TRBV4-3 to TRBJ2-6; D is undetermined. The V gene lost 0 bases and the J gene lost 2 bases, with 5 bases spanning the gap. Germline CDR1 LGHNA, CDR2 YSLEER. The CDR3 totals 15 residues. CDR3 amino acids: CASSQDWAGANVLTF. CDR3 DNA sequence: TGCGCCAGCAGCCAAGATTGGGCTGGGGCCAACGTCCTGACTTTC.

This clonotype was observed many times. The V and J genes are TRBV7-3 and TRBJ2-1; D not resolved. Trimming took 2 bases from V and 4 from J, leaving 9 bases between them. Germline V gene sequence: CDR1 SGHTA, CDR2 FQGTGA. The CDR3 is 14 residues long. In nucleotides, the CDR3 is TGTGCCAGCAGCTTAGGGCAGAATTACAATGAGCAGTTCTTC. Amino acid sequence: CASSLGQNYNEQFF.

This clonotype was counted only a few times. This chain joins TRBV20-1 and TRBJ2-5; D perhaps matches TRBD2 (6 bases). CDR1 is DFQATT, CDR2 SNEGSKA, per germline (reference sequence). This CDR3 is built from 14 residues. The V gene lost 6 bases and the J gene lost 5 bases, with 19 bases spanning the gap. CDR3 bases: TGCAGTGCAATAAAGGGAGGAGGCGGCGAGACCCAGTACTTC. Protein sequence: CSAIKGGGGETQYF.

This rearrangement joins TRBV13 to TRBJ2-4; 10 positions agree with TRBD2. Unmatched junction bases numbered 7, after V lost 5 bases and J lost 6 bases. The germline gives CDR1 PRHDT, CDR2 FYEKMQ (reference sequence). CDR3 size: 15 residues. DNA for the CDR3: TGTGCCAGCAGCCGAAGTAGCGGGGGGATAAACATTCAGTACTTC. The encoded protein is CASSRSSGGINIQYF.

The rearrangement links TRBV19 to TRBJ2-7, with 11 bases identical to TRBD2. Germline CDR1 is LNHDA and CDR2 is SQIVND (reference sequence). V gave up 6 bases and J gave up 0 bases; unmatched junction bases: 4. CDR3 length: 15 residues. CDR3 amino acids: CASRQLAGVSYEQYF. The DNA for the CDR3 is TGTGCCAGTAGACAACTAGCGGGGGTCTCCTACGAGCAGTACTTC. Full variable domain (outside the CDR3, taken from reference TRBV19 and TRBJ2-7): DGGITQSPKYLFRKEGQNVTLSCEQNLNHDAMYWYRQDPGQGLRLIYYSQIVNDFQKGDIAEGYSVSREKKESFPLTVTSAQKNPTAFYLCASRQLAGVSYEQYFGPGTRLTVT.

This clonotype occurred a few times. The chain joins TRBV6-2 or TRBV6-3 to TRBJ2-5; D might be TRBD1 (6 bases). Germline CDR1 is MNHEY and CDR2 is SVGEGT. This CDR3 contains 16 residues. V was shortened by 6 bases and J by 0 bases, with 17 bases between the two germline ends. The CDR3 DNA is TGTGCCAGCAGGGAAGGGGCAGGGGCGAACCAAGAGACCCAGTACTTC. It translates to CASREGAGANQETQYF.

This clonotype was observed a few times. The chain links TRBV7-2 to TRBJ2-3; D is ambiguous. The V gene lost 5 bases and the J gene lost 2 bases, with 11 bases spanning the gap. Germline CDR1 reads SGHTA; CDR2 reads FQGNSA. The CDR3 is 14 residues long. The CDR3 spells CASSPNRYTDTQYF. The CDR3 DNA is TGTGCCAGCAGCCCCAACCGTTACACAGATACGCAGTATTTT.

The rearrangement uses TRBV2 and TRBJ2-7, with unresolved D. Germline CDR1 and CDR2: SNHLY and FYNNEI. CDR3 length equals 16 residues. V lost 3 bases, J lost 4 bases, and 19 bases lay in between. The CDR3 region has the DNA TGTGCCAGCAGTGATTCCCCCCCACGGCCTGAGTACGAGCAGTACTTC. Translated: CASSDSPPRPEYEQYF.

This clonotype was observed at least ten times. V usage is TRBV9 and J usage is TRBJ2-3; TRBD1 matches at 8 bases. This CDR3 has 16 residues. Germline V gives CDR1 SGDLS, CDR2 YYNGEE. V lost 2 bases, J lost 0 bases, and 5 bases stayed unmatched. The CDR3, as DNA: TGTGCCAGCAGCGTTCGACAGGGGTCTAGCACAGATACGCAGTATTTT. Translated: CASSVRQGSSTDTQYF.

This clonotype was observed a few times. This chain uses TRBV4-1 with TRBJ2-1, with D possibly being TRBD1 (5 bases). Germline V gives CDR1 MGHRA, CDR2 YSYEKL. The CDR3 is 13 residues long. The V and J ends lost 2 bases and 6 bases respectively, with 8 bases between them. CDR3 in amino acids: CASSQPQGNEQFF. CDR3 DNA sequence: TGCGCCAGCAGCCAACCCCAGGGCAATGAGCAGTTCTTC.

The table lists this clonotype with a few counts. This chain connects TRBV11-3 to TRBJ2-3, with D hard to call. Germline V gene sequence: CDR1 SGHNT, CDR2 YENEEA. With 8 bases removed from V and 3 bases from J, the gap between germline ends came to 15 bases. There are 14 residues in the CDR3. CDR3 region: CASSFNVLTDTQYF. The CDR3 nucleotides are TGTGCCAGCTCTTTTAATGTTTTGACAGATACGCAGTATTTT.

This clonotype appeared a few times. The V call is TRBV18, the J call TRBJ2-3, with 7 positions matching TRBD1. This CDR3 region has 16 residues. Unmatched junction bases numbered 5, after V lost 1 base and J lost 1 base. The germline V gene has CDR1 KGHSH and CDR2 LQKENI. In DNA form, the CDR3 reads TGTGCCAGCTCACCACGAGGGGGCTTTGGCACAGATACGCAGTATTTT. This translates into CASSPRGGFGTDTQYF.

The CDR3 DNA sequence: TGTGCCAGCAGCCTTAACTCCCCGGGGAACTATGGCTACACCTTC. Residues: CASSLNSPGNYGYTF. This chain uses TRBV27 with TRBJ1-2; D is unclear. With 6 bases removed from V and 2 bases from J, the gap between germline ends came to 16 bases. Germline CDR1 MNHEY, CDR2 SMNVEV (reference sequence). CDR3 length: 15 residues.